This TCR beta chain was profiled in a study of early T cells in non-severe SARS-CoV-2 infection. Background on the study: From unsorted whole blood, bulk RNA was sequenced, and the chains remained unpaired.

TCRdb re-called the 5' RACE reads with MiXCR, one entry per CDR3 protein. The data contain about 77,000 distinct CDR3 sequences, about 16% of them singletons. Germline CDR1 reads MGHDK; CDR2 reads SYGVNS. V lost 6 bases and J lost 8, with 16 bases in between. The CDR3 runs to 14 residues. The chain recombines TRBV25-1 with TRBJ1-4; no clear D. The material sequenced was whole blood. The clonotype comes from an adult who was a healthcare worker with PCR-confirmed SARS-CoV-2 infection or an uninfected control (not recorded which). The CDR3 DNA is TGTGCCAGCAGCCCGGGCTCCAGAGGGGAAAAACTGTTTTTT. Amino acids: CASSPGSRGEKLFF.